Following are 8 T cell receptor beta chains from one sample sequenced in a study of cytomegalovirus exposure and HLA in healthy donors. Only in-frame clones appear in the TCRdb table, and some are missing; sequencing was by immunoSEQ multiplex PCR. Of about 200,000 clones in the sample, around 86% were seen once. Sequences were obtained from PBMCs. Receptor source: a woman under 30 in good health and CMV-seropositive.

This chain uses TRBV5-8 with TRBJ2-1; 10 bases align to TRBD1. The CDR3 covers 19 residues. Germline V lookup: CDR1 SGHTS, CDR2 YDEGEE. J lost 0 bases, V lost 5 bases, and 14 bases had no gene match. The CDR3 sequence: CASSSPGTGVWSSYNEQFF. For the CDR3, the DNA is TGTGCCAGCAGTTCCCCCGGGACAGGGGTCTGGAGCTCCTACAATGAGCAGTTCTTC.

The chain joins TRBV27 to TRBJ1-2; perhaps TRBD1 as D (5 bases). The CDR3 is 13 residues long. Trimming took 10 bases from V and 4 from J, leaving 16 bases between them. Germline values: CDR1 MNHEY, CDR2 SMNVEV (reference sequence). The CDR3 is CATMGGVSYGYTF. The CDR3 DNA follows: TGTGCCACGATGGGGGGGGTCTCCTATGGCTACACCTTC.

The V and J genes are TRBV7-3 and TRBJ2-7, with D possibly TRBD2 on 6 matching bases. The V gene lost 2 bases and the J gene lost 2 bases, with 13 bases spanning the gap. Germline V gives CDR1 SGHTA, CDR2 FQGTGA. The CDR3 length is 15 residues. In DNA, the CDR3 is TGTGCCAGCAGCTTAGAGGTCGCGGGGCCCTACGAGCAGTACTTC. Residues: CASSLEVAGPYEQYF.

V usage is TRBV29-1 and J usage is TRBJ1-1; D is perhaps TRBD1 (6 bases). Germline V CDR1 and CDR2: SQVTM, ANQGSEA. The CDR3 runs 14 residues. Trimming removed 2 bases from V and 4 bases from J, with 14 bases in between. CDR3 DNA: TGCAGCGTTGAACCTCAGGGGTTCGCCACTGAAGCTTTCTTT. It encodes CSVEPQGFATEAFF.

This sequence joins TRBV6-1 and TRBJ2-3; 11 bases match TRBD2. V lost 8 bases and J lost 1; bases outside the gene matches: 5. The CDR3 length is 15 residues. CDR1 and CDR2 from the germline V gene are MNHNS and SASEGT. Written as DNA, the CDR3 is TGTGCCAGCGAGCTAGCGGGAGGTGGCACAGATACGCAGTATTTT. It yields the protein CASELAGGGTDTQYF.

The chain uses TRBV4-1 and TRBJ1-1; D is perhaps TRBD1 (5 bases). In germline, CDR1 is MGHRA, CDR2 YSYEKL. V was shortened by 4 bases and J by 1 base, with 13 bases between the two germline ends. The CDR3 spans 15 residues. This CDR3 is CASSPPRGGNTEAFF. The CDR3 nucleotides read TGCGCCAGCAGCCCCCCCCGGGGGGGGAACACTGAAGCTTTCTTT.

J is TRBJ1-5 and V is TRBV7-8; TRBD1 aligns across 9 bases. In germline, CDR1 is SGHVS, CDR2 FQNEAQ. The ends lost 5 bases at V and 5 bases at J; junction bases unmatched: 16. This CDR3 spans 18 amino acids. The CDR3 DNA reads TGTGCCAGCAGCCTCTGGGACAGGGATTCCTATAGGGATCAGCCCCAGCATTTT. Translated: CASSLWDRDSYRDQPQHF.

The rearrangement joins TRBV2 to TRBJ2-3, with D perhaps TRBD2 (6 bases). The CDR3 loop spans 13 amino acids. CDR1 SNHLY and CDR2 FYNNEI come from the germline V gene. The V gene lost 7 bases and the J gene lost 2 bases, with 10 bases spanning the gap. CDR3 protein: CASIGSYTDTQYF. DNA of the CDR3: TGTGCCAGCATCGGGAGTTACACAGATACGCAGTATTTT.